These 21 T cell receptor beta chains share one sample of origin, sequenced in a study of identical twins (dated by TCRdb to the mid-2010s). The library relied on 5' RACE. The run used an Illumina HiSeq 2000. Through fastp at Q25 and MiXCR, TCRdb rebuilt clones from the public reads, retaining in-frame beta chains. Entries that share a CDR3 protein sequence are merged under the most common genes and DNA. Counted in this sample were about 470,000 distinct CDR3 sequences; less than 25% of them appeared once. Jointly, the top ten make up just under 3% of the sample. The same data also contributed to another study, on T cells expressing NK-cell markers.

Sequenced material: CD4+ T cells sorted from blood. The receptors were gathered from a woman aged 18-35 years in good health.

This clonotype has only a few counts. CDR3 in amino acids: CSANPIQGQATYEQYF. CDR3 coding DNA: TGCAGTGCAAACCCAATCCAGGGACAGGCAACCTACGAGCAGTACTTC. This sequence joins TRBV20-1 and TRBJ2-7; 8 bases are a match to TRBD1. CDR3 length: 16 residues. From germline, CDR1 is DFQATT and CDR2 SNEGSKA (reference sequence). J lost 2 bases, V lost 6 bases, and 15 bases had no gene match.

CDR3 nucleotides: TGTGCCAGCAGCCCCGGACTAGCGGGACCCACAGATACGCAGTATTTT. It translates to CASSPGLAGPTDTQYF. The chain links TRBV7-2 to TRBJ2-3; TRBD2 matches 12 bases. Germline assignment: CDR1 SGHTA and CDR2 FQGNSA. There are 16 residues in the CDR3. The ends lost 5 bases at V and 2 bases at J; junction bases unmatched: 5.

This clonotype was seen a single time. The chain links TRBV29-1 to TRBJ2-3, with 9 bases identical to TRBD1. Germline V gene lookup returns CDR1 SQVTM and CDR2 ANQGSEA. The CDR3 contains 13 residues. J gave up 4 bases and V 3 bases, and 2 bases lay outside the gene matches. The CDR3, as DNA: TGCAGCGTTGAGACAGGGGGGCCAGATACGCAGTATTTT. Amino acid sequence: CSVETGGPDTQYF.

The CDR3 here is CASSHRGVYNEQFF. In DNA, the CDR3 is TGCGCCAGCAGCCACAGGGGAGTCTACAATGAGCAGTTCTTC. J is TRBJ2-1 and V is TRBV4-3, with D perhaps TRBD1 (6 bases). Trimming took 3 bases from V and 3 from J, leaving 9 bases between them. CDR1 and CDR2 (germline): LGHNA, YSLEER. The CDR3 spans 14 residues.

This clonotype was seen a few times. V usage is TRBV5-1 and J usage is TRBJ2-2; D unresolved. Germline V CDR1 and CDR2: SGHRS, YFSETQ. The CDR3 runs 13 residues. V was shortened by 3 bases and J by 8 bases, with 11 bases between the two germline ends. In nucleotides, the CDR3 is TGCGCCAGCAGCTCGCTTGTAGTTGGGGAGCTGTTTTTT. Its translation is CASSSLVVGELFF.

A few counts support this clonotype. This sequence joins TRBV19 and TRBJ2-1; D could derive from TRBD1 or TRBD2 (7 bases each). This CDR3 contains 15 residues. The germline gives CDR1 LNHDA, CDR2 SQIVND (reference sequence). With 4 bases removed from V and 7 bases from J, the gap between germline ends came to 17 bases. CDR3 in amino acids: CASSNPWQGGNEQFF. The DNA for the CDR3 is TGTGCCAGTAGTAACCCCTGGCAGGGGGGGAATGAGCAGTTCTTC.

This clonotype was observed a handful of times. The chain employs TRBV29-1 and TRBJ1-4; 9 positions agree with TRBD1. Unmatched junction bases numbered 7, after V lost 6 bases and J lost 8 bases. CDR1 and CDR2 (germline): SQVTM, ANQGSEA. This CDR3 region has 13 residues. This CDR3 reads CSVLPGTGEKLFF. The CDR3 coding sequence is TGCAGCGTCCTACCCGGGACAGGGGAAAAACTGTTTTTT. The full variable domain, in which reference TRBV29-1 and TRBJ1-4 provide the parts outside the CDR3, is SAVISQKPSRDICQRGTSLTIQCQVDSQVTMMFWYRQQPGQSLTLIATANQGSEATYESGFVIDKFPISRPNLTFSTLTVSNMSPEDSSIYLCSVLPGTGEKLFFGSGTQLSVL.

This clonotype was seen many times. The rearrangement joins TRBV5-6 to TRBJ2-2; TRBD1 matches at 9 bases. The junction had 8 bases not matched to a gene; V was cut back by 4 bases and J by 7 bases. Germline V lookup: CDR1 SGHDT, CDR2 YYEEEE. The CDR3 is 15 residues long. The CDR3, as DNA: TGTGCCAGCAGCCTCTCCGGGACAGGGCTCGGGGAGCTGTTTTTT. This gives the protein CASSLSGTGLGELFF.

This clonotype was detected only a few times. The V call is TRBV5-1, the J call TRBJ2-5, with 7 bases lining up with TRBD2. The CDR3 covers 15 residues. The germline V gene has CDR1 SGHRS and CDR2 YFSETQ. With V trimmed by 6 bases and J by 0 bases, 8 bases remained unmatched. CDR3 sequence (DNA): TGCGCCAGCATGGAGGCAGGGACTAACCAAGAGACCCAGTACTTC. Translation: CASMEAGTNQETQYF.

The chain couples TRBV6-5 to TRBJ2-1; the match to TRBD2 covers 11 bases. With 6 bases clipped from V and 10 bases from J, the junction kept 2 bases outside the gene matches. Germline V gene sequence: CDR1 MNHEY, CDR2 SVGAGI. CDR3 length equals 12 residues. CDR3 region: CASRRLAGEQFF. DNA for the CDR3: TGTGCCAGCAGACGACTAGCGGGAGAGCAGTTCTTC.

This clonotype has just a few counts. J is TRBJ1-1 and V is TRBV10-3; 7 bases are a match to TRBD1. Germline assignment: CDR1 ENHRY and CDR2 SYGVKD. The CDR3 is 12 residues long. The J segment lost 11 bases and the V segment lost 6 bases, leaving 9 bases of the junction unmatched. The CDR3: CAISGGQSRAFF. The DNA of the CDR3 is TGTGCCATCAGCGGGGGACAGTCTAGGGCTTTCTTT.

Here the CDR3 DNA reads TGTGCCAGCTCTGCACCGAGGCAAACCTCTAACTATGGCTACACCTTC. This translates into CASSAPRQTSNYGYTF. J is TRBJ1-2 and V is TRBV18; D unclear. Trimming pared 6 bases from V and 0 bases from J, leaving 17 bases between. Germline loops: CDR1 KGHSH, CDR2 LQKENI. CDR3 length: 16 amino acids. Together with reference TRBV18 and TRBJ1-2, the CDR3 gives the full variable domain: NAGVMQNPRHLVRRRGQEARLRCSPMKGHSHVYWYRQLPEEGLKFMVYLQKENIIDESGMPKERFSAEFPKEGPSILRIQQVVRGDSAAYFCASSAPRQTSNYGYTFGSGTRLTVV.

This clonotype was seen many times. This chain connects TRBV12-3 or TRBV12-4 to TRBJ2-1; D is unclear. With 6 bases removed from V and 4 bases from J, the gap between germline ends came to 4 bases. The CDR3 has 11 amino acids. Here the CDR3 DNA reads TGTGCCAGCAGGGTTTACAATGAGCAGTTCTTC. Protein product: CASRVYNEQFF.

The chain is built from TRBV27 and TRBJ1-2; 10 positions agree with TRBD1. V trimming: 5 bases; J trimming: 6 bases; junction bases outside the gene matches: 9. Per germline, CDR1 MNHEY and CDR2 SMNVEV (reference sequence). The CDR3 length is 15 residues. This CDR3 is CASSQPGQGLDGYTF. The CDR3 DNA is TGTGCCAGCAGTCAACCGGGACAGGGGTTGGATGGCTACACCTTC.

V is TRBV12-3 or TRBV12-4 and J is TRBJ2-7, with 7 bases identical to TRBD2. Trimming at V came to 0 bases and at J to 0 bases, leaving 2 bases not matched to a gene. This CDR3 has 15 residues. CDR3 sequence reads: CASSLAGGDSYEQYF. CDR3 DNA: TGTGCCAGCAGTTTAGCGGGAGGGGACTCCTACGAGCAGTACTTC.

The genes are TRBV11-2 and TRBJ2-3; 10 bases are a match to TRBD2. Germline CDR1 and CDR2: SGHAT and FQNNGV. The trim removed 4 bases at V and 7 bases at J, leaving 14 bases unmatched. This CDR3 has 17 residues. The CDR3 nucleotides are TGTGCCAGCAGCTCCCCGGGACTAGCGTATCCACAGAATACGCAGTATTTT. It is translated as CASSSPGLAYPQNTQYF. The full variable domain, in which reference TRBV11-2 and TRBJ2-3 provide the parts outside the CDR3, is EAGVAQSPRYKIIEKRQSVAFWCNPISGHATLYWYQQILGQGPKLLIQFQNNGVVDDSQLPKDRFSAERLKGVDSTLKIQPAKLEDSAVYLCASSSPGLAYPQNTQYFGPGTRLTVL.

CDR3 nucleotides: TGCAGTGCTGACACGAATGACGGCGGCGGCGGTCGGGCGGTACCCTACAATGAGCAGTTCTTC. Translated, it gives CSADTNDGGGGRAVPYNEQFF. This rearrangement joins TRBV20-1 to TRBJ2-1; no reliable D call. CDR3 length equals 21 residues. Trimming removed 5 bases from V and 2 bases from J, with 34 bases in between. Germline CDR1 DFQATT, CDR2 SNEGSKA (reference sequence).

This clonotype was counted between two and nine times. V usage is TRBV7-9 and J usage is TRBJ2-7; the D call may be TRBD1 or TRBD2 (5 bases each). The V and J ends lost 2 bases and 1 base respectively, with 12 bases between them. The CDR3 spans 15 residues. Germline V gene data show CDR1 as SEHNR and CDR2 as FQNEAQ (reference sequence). CDR3 protein: CASSLLRGPSYEQYF. CDR3 coding DNA: TGTGCCAGCAGCTTACTGAGGGGACCGTCCTACGAGCAGTACTTC.

J is TRBJ2-7 and V is TRBV5-1; TRBD1 might be the D (5 bases). V lost 0 bases and J lost 3, with 13 bases in between. The CDR3 extends over 15 amino acids. Germline values: CDR1 SGHRS, CDR2 YFSETQ. The CDR3 loop is CASSLEGGHYYEQYF. CDR3 coding DNA: TGCGCCAGCAGCTTGGAGGGTGGACACTACTACGAGCAGTACTTC.

This clonotype has just a few counts. V gene TRBV12-3 or TRBV12-4 combines with J gene TRBJ1-2; perhaps TRBD1 as D (5 bases). The CDR3 loop spans 13 amino acids. The V and J ends lost 6 bases and 6 bases respectively, with 14 bases between them. As DNA, the CDR3 is TGTGCCAGCAGCTCTAGAAACAGGAATGGCTACACCTTC. Protein: CASSSRNRNGYTF.

This rearrangement joins TRBV20-1 to TRBJ2-7, with D perhaps assigned TRBD1 or TRBD2 (5 bases each). Trimming pared 4 bases from V and 2 bases from J, leaving 12 bases between. CDR1 is DFQATT, CDR2 SNEGSKA, per germline (reference sequence). This CDR3 spans 13 amino acids. The CDR3 sequence: CSAIGDGAYEQYF. CDR3 DNA sequence: TGCAGTGCTATCGGGGACGGGGCCTACGAGCAGTACTTC.